One sample yielded the 32 T cell receptor beta chains listed below, sequenced in a study of cytomegalovirus exposure and HLA in healthy donors. The study ran its PCR with 60 Vbeta and 13 Jbeta primers. Clones were read by immunoSEQ multiplex PCR, and TCRdb kept only the in-frame ones, dropping some. The sample has approximately 64,000 clones, around four fifths seen once. The specimen was PBMCs. The receptor source for this set is a male donor in good health and CMV-seropositive.

The V call is TRBV6-1, the J call TRBJ1-5; D is perhaps TRBD1 (5 bases). The germline V and J ends were trimmed by 3 bases and 0 bases, with 6 bases remaining between them. This CDR3 is built from 14 residues. Germline assignment: CDR1 MNHNS and CDR2 SASEGT. CDR3 nucleotide sequence: TGTGCCAGCAGTGACAGGGCTAGCAATCAGCCCCAGCATTTT. Amino acid sequence: CASSDRASNQPQHF.

The chain uses TRBV7-3 and TRBJ2-1; TRBD1 aligns across 8 bases. With V trimmed by 4 bases and J by 0 bases, 2 bases remained unmatched. The germline V gene has CDR1 SGHTA and CDR2 FQGTGA. CDR3 size: 15 residues. The CDR3 nucleotides are TGTGCCAGCAGCTCAGACAGGGGCTCCTACAATGAGCAGTTCTTC. Its protein is CASSSDRGSYNEQFF.

The genes are TRBV19 and TRBJ1-6, with D perhaps matching TRBD1 (5 bases). This CDR3 is 16 amino acids long. V lost 1 base, J lost 0 bases, and 7 bases lay in between. CDR1 is LNHDA, CDR2 SQIVND, per germline (reference sequence). For the CDR3, the DNA is TGTGCCAGTAGTATAGGACAGAGCTCCTATAATTCACCCCTCCACTTT. Translated, it gives CASSIGQSSYNSPLHF.

The chain joins TRBV6-5 to TRBJ2-3; D may be TRBD2 (5 bases). The V end was cut by 2 bases, the J end by 1 base, with 7 bases between. Germline V gene sequence: CDR1 MNHEY, CDR2 SVGAGI. The CDR3 sequence is 14 residues long. CDR3 sequence (DNA): TGTGCCAGCAGTTACGACGGGGGCACAGATACGCAGTATTTT. This sequence encodes CASSYDGGTDTQYF.

This chain joins TRBV13 and TRBJ2-5, with 8 bases aligning to TRBD2. The CDR3 is made up of 17 amino acids. J was trimmed by 1 base and V by 1 base; bases with no gene match: 8. The germline V gene encodes CDR1 PRHDT and CDR2 FYEKMQ (reference sequence). The CDR3 coding sequence is TGTGCCAGCAGCTTAGCGGCCGGGGGGGTAATCCAAGAGACCCAGTACTTC. Amino acids: CASSLAAGGVIQETQYF.

This clone was found once. This chain connects TRBV15 to TRBJ1-3, with no clear D. There are 14 residues in the CDR3. Trimming pared 0 bases from V and 9 bases from J, leaving 12 bases between. The V gene's germline CDR1 is LNHNV and CDR2 YYDKDF (reference sequence). The CDR3 here is CATSRDTRGVTIYF. The CDR3 coding sequence is TGTGCCACCAGCAGAGATACGCGAGGAGTCACCATATATTTT. The whole variable domain, filled in from reference TRBV15 and TRBJ1-3, reads DAMVIQNPRYQVTQFGKPVTLSCSQTLNHNVMYWYQQKSSQAPKLLFHYYDKDFNNEADTPDNFQSRRPNTSFCFLDIRSPGLGDTAMYLCATSRDTRGVTIYFGEGSWLTVV.

The chain joins TRBV9 to TRBJ1-2; TRBD1 is a possible D gene (5 bases). The CDR3 loop spans 13 amino acids. V lost 5 bases to trimming and J lost 0 bases, with 8 bases between them. Germline V lookup: CDR1 SGDLS, CDR2 YYNGEE. The CDR3 coding sequence is TGTGCCAGCAGGGACATTTCTAACTATGGCTACACCTTC. It translates to CASRDISNYGYTF.

The chain carries TRBV5-6 and TRBJ2-3; D gene ambiguous. The CDR3 length is 14 residues. Germline lookup yields CDR1 SGHDT and CDR2 YYEEEE. Trimming removed 4 bases at V and 4 bases at J, with 13 bases between. The CDR3 reads CASSPGWAADTQYF. Written as DNA, the CDR3 is TGTGCCAGCAGCCCTGGCTGGGCAGCAGATACGCAGTATTTT.

Here the CDR3 reads CASSLVGAGKHYEQYF. CDR3 bases: TGTGCCAGCAGCTTAGTGGGGGCCGGGAAACACTACGAGCAGTACTTC. The genes are TRBV7-9 and TRBJ2-7, with D possibly TRBD1 on 6 matching bases. Trimming stripped 1 base from V and 3 bases from J, with 16 bases between. The CDR3 is made up of 16 amino acids. The germline V gene encodes CDR1 SEHNR and CDR2 FQNEAQ (reference sequence). The whole variable domain, remainder taken from reference TRBV7-9 and TRBJ2-7, is DTGVSQNPRHKITKRGQNVTFRCDPISEHNRLYWYRQTLGQGPEFLTYFQNEAQLEKSRLLSDRFSAERPKGSFSTLEIQRTEQGDSAMYLCASSLVGAGKHYEQYFGPGTRLTVT.

The CDR3 region is CASSSRGVNYEQYF. The DNA of the CDR3 is TGTGCCAGCAGCTCCCGAGGTGTCAACTACGAGCAGTACTTC. The chain joins TRBV13 to TRBJ2-7; D remains ambiguous. The CDR3 is 14 residues long. V shed 4 bases and J shed 3 bases, with 13 bases lying between them. Looked up from germline, CDR1 is PRHDT and CDR2 is FYEKMQ (reference sequence).

CDR3 DNA: TGCGCCAGCAGCCAAGATAGGGGAACAGGGGGCAACACAGATACGCAGTATTTT. It yields the protein CASSQDRGTGGNTDTQYF. This chain joins TRBV4-1 and TRBJ2-3, with 9 bases aligning to TRBD1. This CDR3 contains 18 residues. Germline values: CDR1 MGHRA, CDR2 YSYEKL. Germline trimming cut 0 bases from V and 2 bases from J; bases unmatched to any gene: 9.

The CDR3, as DNA: TGCGCCACAGAAAAAGCGGGAAGATCCGGGGAGCTGTTTTTT. Translation: CATEKAGRSGELFF. This chain links TRBV10-2 with TRBJ2-2; 7 bases are a match to TRBD2. The CDR3 is 14 residues long. V lost 10 bases, J lost 6 bases, and 11 bases stayed unmatched. Germline CDR1 is WSHSY and CDR2 is SAAADI.

Concerning this clone itself: One end of the junction fails to match germline, which may point to a read error. In the same sample, other DNA sequences code for this CDR3. The rearrangement joins TRBV6-1 to TRBJ1-2; the match to TRBD1 covers 7 bases. Germline assignment: CDR1 MNHNS and CDR2 SASEGT. This CDR3 contains 12 residues. The CDR3 bases are TGTGCCAGCAGTGAGAGACAGGGAAAGAGCCCCTTC. It encodes CASSERQGKSPF.

The gene calls are TRBV11-2 and TRBJ1-4; a possible D gene is TRBD1 (6 bases). Between the trimmed V and J ends, which lost 4 bases and 5 bases, there was a span of 11 bases. This CDR3 comprises 14 residues. CDR1 and CDR2 from the germline V gene are SGHAT and FQNNGV. The CDR3 is CASSYGTSNEKLFF. The CDR3 nucleotides are TGTGCCAGCAGCTACGGGACAAGCAATGAAAAACTGTTTTTT.

This chain links TRBV7-3 with TRBJ1-1; no reliable D call. CDR1 SGHTA and CDR2 FQGTGA come from the germline V gene. The ends were cut back, 1 base at V and 10 bases at J, with 13 bases in the middle. The CDR3 is 13 residues long. In DNA form, the CDR3 reads TGTGCCAGCAGCTTAAAAGAGGGTCGAGCAGCTTTCTTT. Translation gives CASSLKEGRAAFF.

J is TRBJ2-1 and V is TRBV6-1; TRBD1 agrees at 8 bases. This CDR3 spans 13 amino acids. With 1 base clipped from V and 14 bases from J, the junction kept 7 bases outside the gene matches. Per germline, CDR1 MNHNS and CDR2 SASEGT. DNA for the CDR3: TGTGCCAGCAGTGAAGAAGGGACAGGAAAGGAGTTCTTC. Translated: CASSEEGTGKEFF.

The chain carries TRBV1 and TRBJ2-7; the DNA was not used to check the table's D call, TRBD1. TRBV1 is a recognized pseudogene. This CDR3 region has 18 residues. This chain's CDR3 is CTSSPHLPATTDSYEQYF. In DNA form, the CDR3 reads TGCACCAGCAGCCCTCACCTCCCGGCAACGACAGATTCCTACGAGCAGTACTTC.

The chain joins TRBV11-2 to TRBJ1-2; TRBD1 is a possible D gene (6 bases). Germline CDR1 is SGHAT and CDR2 is FQNNGV. Trimming shortened V by 7 bases and J by 13 bases, and 22 bases separated the two germline ends. CDR3 size: 13 residues. The CDR3 here is CASIGGPGGGVTF. DNA of the CDR3: TGTGCCAGCATCGGGGGCCCGGGGGGTGGAGTCACCTTC. Drawing the rest from reference TRBV11-2 and TRBJ1-2, the complete variable domain is EAGVAQSPRYKIIEKRQSVAFWCNPISGHATLYWYQQILGQGPKLLIQFQNNGVVDDSQLPKDRFSAERLKGVDSTLKIQPAKLEDSAVYLCASIGGPGGGVTFGSGTRLTVV.

CDR3 loop: CASSGGVTGNHEQYF. In DNA, the CDR3 is TGTGCCAGCAGTGGGGGGGTGACAGGGAATCACGAGCAGTACTTC. This sequence joins TRBV25-1 and TRBJ2-7; possible D gene TRBD1, 7 bases. This CDR3 spans 15 amino acids. V lost 4 bases, J lost 5 bases, and 18 bases lay in between. The germline gives CDR1 MGHDK, CDR2 SYGVNS.

The chain has TRBV9 and TRBJ2-7; D might be TRBD2 (6 bases). Trimming took off 0 bases at V and 1 base at J, with 11 bases between the two ends. Germline V lookup: CDR1 SGDLS, CDR2 YYNGEE. The CDR3 runs to 15 residues. CDR3 nucleotide sequence: TGTGCCAGCAGCGTAGGAGGTGGGGGGTCCTACGAGCAGTACTTC. This gives the protein CASSVGGGGSYEQYF.

This clone was seen a few times. This sequence joins TRBV5-6 and TRBJ2-5; the D gene is possibly TRBD2 (5 bases). Germline CDR1 SGHDT, CDR2 YYEEEE. The CDR3 spans 13 residues. V was pared by 6 bases and J by 2 bases, with 11 bases between. The CDR3: CASTPRDQETQYF. The DNA of the CDR3 is TGTGCCAGCACCCCCCGGGATCAAGAGACCCAGTACTTC.

The V gene is TRBV10-3, the J gene TRBJ1-2; tentatively, D is TRBD1 (5 bases). The CDR3 extends over 12 amino acids. Germline lookup yields CDR1 ENHRY and CDR2 SYGVKD. V lost 6 bases to trimming and J lost 1 base, with 6 bases between them. CDR3 in DNA: TGTGCCATCAGCGGGGGTAACTATGGCTACACCTTC. Its translation: CAISGGNYGYTF.

The chain joins TRBV9 to TRBJ1-1, with D hard to call. This CDR3 contains 14 residues. Trimming pared 4 bases from V and 3 bases from J, leaving 13 bases between. Germline V gene data show CDR1 as SGDLS and CDR2 as YYNGEE. The CDR3 protein is CASSTWTGDTEAFF. The DNA for the CDR3 is TGTGCCAGCAGCACCTGGACCGGGGACACTGAAGCTTTCTTT.

This clone was found a few times. This sequence joins TRBV5-4 and TRBJ2-2; the match to TRBD1 covers 11 bases. The germline CDR1 and CDR2 sequences are SGHNT and YYREEE (reference sequence). The CDR3 sequence is 16 residues long. The V segment lost 3 bases and the J segment 0 bases; nucleotides outside the gene matches: 1. CDR3 in DNA: TGTGCCAGCAGCTGGACAGGGGGCGCGAACACCGGGGAGCTGTTTTTT. The encoded protein is CASSWTGGANTGELFF.

In its sample, this clone was seen once. The gene calls are TRBV29-1 and TRBJ2-7; the match to TRBD2 covers 8 bases. CDR3 length equals 15 residues. Germline loops: CDR1 SQVTM, CDR2 ANQGSEA. The trim removed 3 bases at V and 0 bases at J, leaving 7 bases unmatched. The CDR3: CSVEVRGRSSYEQYF. The CDR3 region has the DNA TGCAGCGTTGAGGTGCGCGGGAGGAGCTCCTACGAGCAGTACTTC.

This clone occurred a few times. The chain combines TRBV10-3 with TRBJ1-2, with D possibly matching TRBD1 (6 bases). This CDR3 is 13 amino acids long. Trimming left V 2 bases short and J 4 bases short, with 8 bases between. Per the germline V gene, CDR1 is ENHRY and CDR2 is SYGVKD. The CDR3 nucleotides are TGTGCCATCAGTGAGGGGGGCGGCTATGGCTACACCTTC. Translation gives CAISEGGGYGYTF.

The V gene is TRBV30, the J gene TRBJ1-1; D not resolved. The CDR3 loop spans 13 amino acids. V was cut by 0 bases and J by 1 base, with 6 bases left in between. Germline CDR1 GTSNPN, CDR2 SVGIG (reference sequence). The chain's CDR3 is CAWSVARNTEAFF. The CDR3 DNA sequence: TGTGCCTGGAGTGTCGCGAGGAACACTGAAGCTTTCTTT. Full variable domain (rest looked up from reference TRBV30 and TRBJ1-1): SQTIHQWPATLVQPVGSPLSLECTVEGTSNPNLYWYRQAAGRGLQLLFYSVGIGQISSEVPQNLSASRPQDRQFILSSKKLLLSDSGFYLCAWSVARNTEAFFGQGTRLTVV.

V usage is TRBV7-2 and J usage is TRBJ1-3, with 8 bases matching TRBD1. The germline V gene has CDR1 SGHTA and CDR2 FQGNSA. Trimming took 5 bases from V and 0 from J; bases not matched to a gene: 9. The CDR3 contains 17 residues. The CDR3 sequence: CASSPGDRGHSGNTIYF. In DNA, the CDR3 is TGTGCCAGCAGCCCGGGAGACAGGGGCCACTCTGGAAACACCATATATTTT.

Turning to this clone: Other DNA sequences of this sample code for an identical CDR3. V gene TRBV5-1 combines with J gene TRBJ1-6; D is undetermined. From germline, CDR1 is SGHRS and CDR2 YFSETQ. CDR3 length equals 16 residues. V was shortened by 0 bases and J by 5 bases, with 12 bases between the two germline ends. The DNA for the CDR3 is TGCGCCAGCAGCTTGGACGAGGCTGCCAATAATTCACCCCTCCACTTT. Its protein is CASSLDEAANNSPLHF. The full variable domain, its missing parts supplied by reference TRBV5-1 and TRBJ1-6, is KAGVTQTPRYLIKTRGQQVTLSCSPISGHRSVSWYQQTPGQGLQFLFEYFSETQRNKGNFPGRFSGRQFSNSRSEMNVSTLELGDSALYLCASSLDEAANNSPLHFGNGTRLTVT.

The chain employs TRBV5-1 and TRBJ2-3, with D hard to call. This CDR3 region has 15 residues. Deletions cut 0 bases from V and 2 bases from J, with 10 bases between. CDR1 and CDR2 (germline): SGHRS, YFSETQ. This chain's CDR3 is CASSLDGASTDTQYF. CDR3 nucleotide sequence: TGCGCCAGCAGCTTGGATGGAGCCTCCACAGATACGCAGTATTTT.

The CDR3 DNA follows: TGCGCCAGCAGCCAAGAGCGGGACAGGGGATTGAGCTACACCTTC. It codes for CASSQERDRGLSYTF. The chain is built from TRBV4-1 and TRBJ1-2; 10 positions agree with TRBD1. J lost 9 bases, V lost 0 bases, and 7 bases had no gene match. CDR1 MGHRA and CDR2 YSYEKL come from the germline V gene. The length of the CDR3 is 15 residues.

V is TRBV29-1 and J is TRBJ2-5; TRBD2 aligns across 9 bases. Germline V gene data show CDR1 as SQVTM and CDR2 as ANQGSEA. This CDR3 spans 14 amino acids. V shed 2 bases and J 5 bases; nucleotides not matched to a gene: 6. CDR3 DNA: TGCAGCGTTGAATCTGCGGGGGGGCGGGAGACCCAGTACTTC. Its protein is CSVESAGGRETQYF.